A single sample gave rise to the 15 T cell receptor beta chains below, sequenced in a study of vaccination and CD4 T cells after COVID-19. Cultured CD4+ T cells had their DNA profiled by the Oncomine TCR Beta short-read assay. TCRdb re-derived calls from the PCR reads in MiXCR, one entry per CDR3 protein. The repertoire holds roughly 15,000 distinct CDR3 sequences, with 40% to 50% as singletons. No cognate antigen is known for these TCRs. Time point: late sampling 161 to 241 days after vaccination in a few convalescent patients. Treatment of the sample: approximately 10-day PBMC culture with coronavirus spike peptide pools or control peptides (ViraFEST assay). Material: CD4+ T cells from blood, cultured in vitro, obtained about 7 months after SARS-CoV-2 vaccination. The receptors were gathered from a human donor who had recovered from COVID-19.

About this clonotype itself: The junction departs from germline at one end; a sequencing error may be responsible. This chain connects TRBV5-4 to TRBJ2-7, with D tentatively TRBD2 (5 bases). Germline CDR1 is SGHNT and CDR2 is YYREEE (reference sequence). The CDR3 has 14 amino acids. CDR3 nucleotide sequence: TGCGCCAGCAGCCCTACTAGTGGTCACTACGAGCAGTACTTC. Translating it yields CASSPTSGHYEQYF.

The chain employs TRBV6-1 and TRBJ2-5; D may be TRBD1 or TRBD2 (5 bases each). The CDR3 runs 13 residues. V lost 2 bases to trimming and J lost 4 bases, with 8 bases between them. In germline, CDR1 is MNHNS, CDR2 SASEGT. The CDR3 nucleotides read TGTGCCAGCAGTGAACTGGGGGTAGAGACCCAGTACTTC. Translating gives CASSELGVETQYF.

J is TRBJ2-5 and V is TRBV6-1; TRBD1 might be the D (6 bases). The CDR3 loop spans 15 amino acids. Germline CDR1 reads MNHNS; CDR2 reads SASEGT. V was shortened by 7 bases and J by 4 bases, with 19 bases between the two germline ends. The CDR3 spells CASTITRGRGETQYF. The CDR3 region has the DNA TGTGCCAGCACCATTACCAGGGGTAGAGGAGAGACCCAGTACTTC.

The chain joins TRBV6-2 or TRBV6-3 to TRBJ1-2; no clear D gene. Trimming left V 6 bases short and J 7 bases short, with 18 bases between. The CDR3 is made up of 14 amino acids. Looked up from germline, CDR1 is MNHEY and CDR2 is SVGEGT. The CDR3 loop is CASSSRGVFGGYTF. DNA of the CDR3: TGTGCCAGCAGCAGCCGTGGTGTATTCGGTGGCTACACCTTC.

Only a few counts were recorded for this clonotype. The chain couples TRBV20-1 to TRBJ1-1; no clear D. Between the trimmed V and J ends, which lost 6 bases and 7 bases, there was a span of 18 bases. The CDR3 is 13 residues long. Germline CDR1 reads DFQATT; CDR2 reads SNEGSKA (reference sequence). The CDR3 nucleotides read TGCAGTGCCCCGAAGGAAGAAATCGTTGAAGCTTTCTTT. It yields the protein CSAPKEEIVEAFF.

In its sample, this clonotype was seen a few times. This chain links TRBV7-6 with TRBJ2-5; D is undetermined. From germline, CDR1 is SGHVS and CDR2 FNYEAQ. The CDR3 covers 12 residues. V lost 2 bases and J lost 5, with 6 bases in between. The CDR3 DNA reads as TGTGCCAGCAGCTTATGGTGGGAGACCCAGTACTTC. Residues: CASSLWWETQYF.

This clonotype has more than one count but fewer than ten. The V call is TRBV10-3, the J call TRBJ1-6, with 9 bases aligning to TRBD1. With V trimmed by 10 bases and J by 10 bases, 8 bases remained unmatched. The germline CDR1 and CDR2 sequences are ENHRY and SYGVKD. There are 13 residues in the CDR3. The CDR3, as DNA: TGTGCCACCACGGACAGGGGCGGCTCACCCCTCCACTTT. Translation: CATTDRGGSPLHF.

This CDR3 is CASSEYGGGGYTF. The DNA for the CDR3 is TGTGCCAGCAGTGAATACGGGGGCGGGGGCTACACCTTC. V is TRBV6-1 and J is TRBJ1-2; tentative D call: TRBD1 (6 bases). Germline loops: CDR1 MNHNS, CDR2 SASEGT. The V and J ends lost 2 bases and 8 bases respectively, with 12 bases between them. There are 13 residues in the CDR3.

A single count supports this clonotype. This chain connects TRBV5-6 to TRBJ2-7; D perhaps matches TRBD1 (5 bases). The CDR3 length is 13 residues. Trimming pared 0 bases from V and 4 bases from J, leaving 8 bases between. Germline V lookup: CDR1 SGHDT, CDR2 YYEEEE. CDR3 protein: CASSLVDTYEQYF. The DNA for the CDR3 is TGTGCCAGCAGCTTGGTGGACACATACGAGCAGTACTTC. Combining the CDR3 with reference TRBV5-6 and TRBJ2-7 gives the whole variable domain DAGVTQSPTHLIKTRGQQVTLRCSPKSGHDTVSWYQQALGQGPQFIFQYYEEEERQRGNFPDRFSGHQFPNYSSELNVNALLLGDSALYLCASSLVDTYEQYFGPGTRLTVT.

The J gene is TRBJ2-7, the V gene TRBV20-1; maybe TRBD1 (5 bases). This CDR3 is built from 13 residues. The V gene's germline CDR1 is DFQATT and CDR2 SNEGSKA (reference sequence). V lost 2 bases, J lost 3 bases, and 11 bases lay in between. The CDR3 sequence is CSARQGYVYEQYF. CDR3 in DNA: TGCAGTGCTAGACAGGGTTACGTCTACGAGCAGTACTTC.

The rearrangement joins TRBV20-1 to TRBJ2-3; no clear D. Germline V CDR1 and CDR2: DFQATT, SNEGSKA (reference sequence). With 3 bases removed from V and 1 base from J, the gap between germline ends came to 11 bases. CDR3 length: 14 amino acids. CDR3 loop: CSARKTPRTDTQYF. The CDR3 DNA follows: TGCAGTGCTAGGAAGACTCCTCGCACAGATACGCAGTATTTT.

This clonotype was seen only a few times. The chain combines TRBV6-1 with TRBJ2-1; 10 bases line up with TRBD2. Germline CDR1 and CDR2: MNHNS and SASEGT. V shed 3 bases, J shed 4 bases, and the junction held 3 bases outside the gene matches. The CDR3 is 15 residues long. The CDR3 bases are TGTGCCAGCAGTGACCTAGCGGGAGTTTACAATGAGCAGTTCTTC. This codes for CASSDLAGVYNEQFF.

CDR3 sequence reads: CASSLRVPPQHF. Written as DNA, the CDR3 is TGTGCCAGCTCTCTTCGGGTTCCGCCCCAGCATTTT. The chain has TRBV28 and TRBJ1-5; D gene unclear. In germline, CDR1 is MDHEN, CDR2 SYDVKM. There are 12 residues in the CDR3. V lost 8 bases and J 9 bases, leaving 14 bases between the germline ends. The full variable domain, in which reference TRBV28 and TRBJ1-5 provide the parts outside the CDR3, is DVKVTQSSRYLVKRTGEKVFLECVQDMDHENMFWYRQDPGLGLRLIYFSYDVKMKEKGDIPEGYSVSREKKERFSLILESASTNQTSMYLCASSLRVPPQHFGDGTRLSIL.

The chain carries TRBV12-3 or TRBV12-4 and TRBJ1-2; D not certain. V lost 1 base to trimming and J lost 7 bases, with 7 bases between them. The length of the CDR3 is 12 residues. The CDR3 spells CASSLGSGGYTF. The CDR3 nucleotides read TGTGCCAGCAGTTTAGGTAGTGGTGGCTACACCTTC.

This chain links TRBV21-1 with TRBJ2-7; the table's D call, TRBD2, has no DNA check behind it. TRBV21-1 is an annotated pseudogene. The CDR3 spans 14 residues. CDR3 DNA: TGTGCCAGCAGCAAGGGGACTGAGACCTACGAGCAGTACTTC. The encoded protein is CASSKGTETYEQYF.